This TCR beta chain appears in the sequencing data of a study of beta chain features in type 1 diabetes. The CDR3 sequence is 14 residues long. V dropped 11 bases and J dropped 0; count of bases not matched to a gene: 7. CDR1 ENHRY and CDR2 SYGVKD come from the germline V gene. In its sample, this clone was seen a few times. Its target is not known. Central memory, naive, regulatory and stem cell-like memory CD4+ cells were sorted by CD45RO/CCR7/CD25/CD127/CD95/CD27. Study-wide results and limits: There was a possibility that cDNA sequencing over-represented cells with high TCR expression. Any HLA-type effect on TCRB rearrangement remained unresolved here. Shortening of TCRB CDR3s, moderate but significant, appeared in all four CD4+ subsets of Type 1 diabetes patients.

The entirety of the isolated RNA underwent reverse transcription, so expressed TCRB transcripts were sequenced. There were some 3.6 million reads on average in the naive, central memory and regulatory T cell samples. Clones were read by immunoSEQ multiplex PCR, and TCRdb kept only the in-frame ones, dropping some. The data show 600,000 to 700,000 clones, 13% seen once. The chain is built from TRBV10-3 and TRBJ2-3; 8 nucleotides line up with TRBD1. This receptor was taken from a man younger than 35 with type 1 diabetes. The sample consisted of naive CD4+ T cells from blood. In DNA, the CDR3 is TGTGCCTACGGACAGGGCCCAAGCACAGATACGCAGTATTTT. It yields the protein CAYGQGPSTDTQYF.